The next 12 T cell receptor beta chains were all read from a single sample in a study of cytomegalovirus exposure and HLA in healthy donors. PCR amplification relied on 60 Vbeta primers (plus 13 Jbeta primers). Method: immunoSEQ multiplex PCR; TCRdb's copy keeps in-frame clones and lacks some. The data contain about 110,000 clones, about 76% of them singletons. Sequenced material: PBMCs. These receptors all come from a young woman in good health and CMV-seronegative.

The rearrangement uses TRBV28 and TRBJ2-1; D may be TRBD2 (7 bases). The germline V gene encodes CDR1 MDHEN and CDR2 SYDVKM. CDR3 length equals 16 residues. V was clipped by 5 bases and J by 10 bases, with 24 bases between them. CDR3 coding DNA: TGTGCCAGCAGTATTAGGGCAGCCTGGGGGGGCGAGGAGCAGTTCTTC. It yields the protein CASSIRAAWGGEEQFF.

The chain combines TRBV2 with TRBJ2-2, with a possible D match to TRBD1 (5 bases). The CDR3 is 14 residues long. From germline, CDR1 is SNHLY and CDR2 FYNNEI. Trimming pared 2 bases from V and 1 base from J, leaving 5 bases between. DNA for the CDR3: TGTGCCAGCAGTGAACAGGGGAACACCGGGGAGCTGTTTTTT. It is translated as CASSEQGNTGELFF. The full variable domain, completed using reference TRBV2 and TRBJ2-2, is EPEVTQTPSHQVTQMGQEVILRCVPISNHLYFYWYRQILGQKVEFLVSFYNNEISEKSEIFDDQFSVERPDGSNFTLKIRSTKLEDSAMYFCASSEQGNTGELFFGEGSRLTVL.

The genes are TRBV25-1 and TRBJ1-2; D is ambiguous. The CDR3 consists of 12 residues. The germline V gene encodes CDR1 MGHDK and CDR2 SYGVNS. Trimming cost V 4 bases and J 8 bases, with 11 bases left between them. The CDR3 sequence is CASSGLLWGYTF. The CDR3 region has the DNA TGTGCCAGCAGTGGACTTTTGTGGGGCTACACCTTC.

The chain is built from TRBV7-9 and TRBJ2-5; 8 bases match TRBD2. Trimming removed 1 base from V and 5 bases from J; junction bases left unmatched: 9. This CDR3 has 16 amino acids. The germline V gene has CDR1 SEHNR and CDR2 FQNEAQ (reference sequence). In DNA form, the CDR3 reads TGTGCCAGCAGCTTAGTAGTCGGGCCTAGCGGGGAGACCCAGTACTTC. Protein sequence: CASSLVVGPSGETQYF. The complete variable domain, with remaining parts taken from reference TRBV7-9 and TRBJ2-5, reads DTGVSQNPRHKITKRGQNVTFRCDPISEHNRLYWYRQTLGQGPEFLTYFQNEAQLEKSRLLSDRFSAERPKGSFSTLEIQRTEQGDSAMYLCASSLVVGPSGETQYFGPGTRLLVL.

This rearrangement joins TRBV18 to TRBJ1-2; tentative D call: TRBD1 (5 bases). This CDR3 has 15 residues. Germline CDR1 reads KGHSH; CDR2 reads LQKENI. V shed 3 bases and J shed 3 bases, with 14 bases lying between them. The DNA for the CDR3 is TGTGCCAGCTCACCGGGGGGGGAGGTCGACTATGGCTACACCTTC. As protein: CASSPGGEVDYGYTF.

The chain uses TRBV4-1 and TRBJ2-7, with 11 bases aligning to TRBD2. Germline CDR1 and CDR2: MGHRA and YSYEKL. The CDR3 consists of 19 residues. V was clipped by 2 bases and J by 5 bases; unmatched bases: 17. The CDR3 DNA is TGCGCCAGCAGCCAACAGATAGCGGGAGGGCCTTGGTTGAGTGACGAGCAGTACTTC. It encodes CASSQQIAGGPWLSDEQYF.

This chain joins TRBV11-2 and TRBJ2-1, with 7 nucleotides matching TRBD2. This CDR3 has 15 residues. CDR1 and CDR2 from the germline V gene are SGHAT and FQNNGV. Unmatched junction bases numbered 8, after V lost 5 bases and J lost 4 bases. CDR3 in amino acids: CASSPAAAGYNEQFF. CDR3 nucleotides: TGTGCCAGCAGCCCAGCGGCAGCGGGATACAATGAGCAGTTCTTC.

The rearrangement uses TRBV11-2 and TRBJ2-7; D gene unclear. Germline V lookup: CDR1 SGHAT, CDR2 FQNNGV. The CDR3 is 12 residues long. The V end lost 5 bases, the J end lost 2 bases, and 7 bases lay between the germline ends. CDR3 amino acids: CASSPNPYEQYF. The CDR3 DNA reads TGTGCCAGCAGCCCCAATCCCTACGAGCAGTACTTC.

This clone was detected once. The gene calls are TRBV5-1 and TRBJ2-6; a weak D match, TRBD1 (6 bases). V lost 5 bases and J 0 bases, leaving 18 bases between the germline ends. The CDR3 has 18 residues. Per germline, CDR1 SGHRS and CDR2 YFSETQ. CDR3 residues: CASRVTGRPDSGANVLTF. The CDR3, as DNA: TGCGCCAGCAGAGTTACAGGGAGACCGGACTCTGGGGCCAACGTCCTGACTTTC.

The V and J genes are TRBV5-5 and TRBJ2-1, with 11 bases matching TRBD1. V dropped 4 bases and J dropped 4; count of bases not matched to a gene: 16. The CDR3 runs to 19 residues. Looked up from germline, CDR1 is SGHKS and CDR2 is YYEKEE (reference sequence). The CDR3 region is CASSRVRWGTGGRYNEQFF. The CDR3 DNA follows: TGTGCCAGCAGCCGGGTACGGTGGGGGACAGGGGGTAGGTACAATGAGCAGTTCTTC.

A few counts support this clone. The V gene is TRBV19, the J gene TRBJ2-1, with TRBD2 as a possible D gene (5 bases). V shed 1 base and J shed 4 bases, with 5 bases lying between them. CDR3 size: 13 residues. Germline V gives CDR1 LNHDA, CDR2 SQIVND (reference sequence). CDR3 sequence (DNA): TGTGCCAGTAGTATAGGGGAGTACAATGAGCAGTTCTTC. This encodes CASSIGEYNEQFF.

This clone came up a few times. The J gene is TRBJ1-3, the V gene TRBV7-8, with D tentatively TRBD1 (5 bases). V lost 3 bases and J lost 4, with 13 bases in between. CDR3 length: 15 residues. Germline V CDR1 and CDR2: SGHVS, FQNEAQ. CDR3 loop: CASSFGQGYGNTIYF. In DNA form, the CDR3 reads TGTGCCAGCAGCTTTGGTCAGGGTTACGGAAACACCATATATTTT. Filled out from reference TRBV7-8 and TRBJ1-3, the complete variable domain reads GAGVSQSPRYKVAKRGQDVALRCDPISGHVSLFWYQQALGQGPEFLTYFQNEAQLDKSGLPSDRFFAERPEGSVSTLKIQRTQQEDSAVYLCASSFGQGYGNTIYFGEGSWLTVV.